This T cell receptor (beta chain) was captured by sequencing in a study of T cell responses to AZD1222 COVID-19 vaccine. Only in-frame clones appear in the TCRdb table, and some are missing; sequencing was by immunoSEQ multiplex PCR. Among 130,000 to 150,000 clones listed, 82% were seen once. Germline V gene sequence: CDR1 LGHDT, CDR2 YNNKEL (reference sequence). The V end was cut by 7 bases, the J end by 5 bases, with 11 bases between. This CDR3 has 12 amino acids. This receptor was obtained from an adult in good health. This sample comprised peripheral blood, obtained on day 0 of MenACWY control vaccination. The chain combines TRBV3-1 (or the pseudogene TRBV3-2) with TRBJ2-5, with D possibly TRBD2 on 6 matching bases. CDR3: CASKEGRETQYF. The CDR3 DNA follows: TGTGCCAGCAAAGAGGGGAGGGAGACCCAGTACTTC.